These T cell receptor beta chains were read from a single sample in a study of spatial heterogeneity in lung cancer. Via MiXCR, TCRdb re-called the 5' RACE reads, giving one row per CDR3 protein. Here the sample spans about 94,000 distinct CDR3 sequences, around 19% being singletons. This sample comprised PBMCs, obtained at follow-up. These TCRs come from a male donor with early-stage non-small cell lung cancer. CDR3s include the opening cysteine and the closing phenylalanine or tryptophan. D genes are given only for firm matches. Not all rows give a size; the values are once, few, many and, for expanded clones, a class.

D,size,V,J,DNA,CDR3
.,many,TRBV14,TRBJ2-1,TGTGCCAGCAGCCCAAGACTAGGATCGAAGGATGAGCAGTTCTTC,CASSPRLGSKDEQFF
TRBD1,.,TRBV24-1,TRBJ2-3,TGTGCCACCAGTTCCCGGACAGGGGGCACAGATACGCAGTATTTT,CATSSRTGGTDTQYF
.,few,TRBV10-3,TRBJ1-2,TGTGCCATCAGTGAGTCCGACCTCCACTATGGCTACACCTTC,CAISESDLHYGYTF
TRBD2,.,TRBV19,TRBJ2-2,TGTGCCAGTAGTACAATGGCGGGAGGGGCACCCGGGGAGCTGTTTTTT,CASSTMAGGAPGELFF
.,once,TRBV7-9,TRBJ1-2,TGTGCCAGCACCTTAGTAGGGTATGGCTACACCTTC,CASTLVGYGYTF
.,few,TRBV4-2,TRBJ1-1,TGTGCCAGCAGCCAAGCCGACAGGCGGGCCACTGAAGCTTTCTTT,CASSQADRRATEAFF
.,few,TRBV5-1,TRBJ1-4,TGCGCCAGCAGCAGAAGGGAACCCGCAACTAATGAAAAACTGTTTTTT,CASSRREPATNEKLFF
.,.,TRBV7-8,TRBJ2-1,TGTGCCAGCAGCCCCTATACACGCTCCTACAATGAGCAGTTCTTC,CASSPYTRSYNEQFF
.,.,TRBV20-1,TRBJ2-1,TGCAGTGCTAGGACCGCCTTTCCCTACAATGAGCAGTTCTTC,CSARTAFPYNEQFF
TRBD1,.,TRBV5-1,TRBJ1-2,TGCGCCAGCAGCTTTGGGACAGGGGAGGCCTATGGCTACACCTTC,CASSFGTGEAYGYTF
.,few,TRBV7-2,TRBJ2-7,TGTGCCAGCAGCTTGCCGGGACCCAGCTACGAGCAGTACTTC,CASSLPGPSYEQYF
.,medium-sized,TRBV24-1,TRBJ1-2,TGTGCCACCGCGTCGGAGTTTTATGGCTACACCTTC,CATASEFYGYTF
.,few,TRBV19,TRBJ2-1,TGTGCCAGTAGAGCCGGGACCGCGGGCAGCAATGAGCAGTTCTTC,CASRAGTAGSNEQFF
TRBD2,.,TRBV5-6,TRBJ2-1,TGTGCCAGCAGCTTGGTTAGCGGGGGGCCCAATGAGCAGTTCTTC,CASSLVSGGPNEQFF
.,few,TRBV20-1,TRBJ1-2,TGCAGTGTTCAAGGGGCCGCGGACAGCTATGGCTACACCTTC,CSVQGAADSYGYTF
TRBD2,.,TRBV20-1,TRBJ2-3,TGCAGTGCTGATGAGCGGGGAGGGACAGATACGCAGTATTTT,CSADERGGTDTQYF
.,few,TRBV14,TRBJ1-1,TGTGCCAGCAGCCAATCGCAGGGTATCGCTGAAGCTTTCTTT,CASSQSQGIAEAFF
.,.,TRBV7-6,TRBJ1-1,TGTGCCAGCAGGCCCCGAGTGGAGACCATGAACACTGAAGCTTTCTTT,CASRPRVETMNTEAFF
.,few,TRBV10-3,TRBJ1-1,TGTGCCATCAGTGCGGGGGACACTGAAGCTTTCTTT,CAISAGDTEAFF
.,.,TRBV6-5,TRBJ2-7,TGTGCCAGCAGCCTTTCGGGGTACCTTTACGAGCAGTACTTC,CASSLSGYLYEQYF
TRBD1,few,TRBV6-5,TRBJ1-6,TGTGCCAGCAGTCCCCGACAGGGAAATTCACCCCTCCACTTT,CASSPRQGNSPLHF
.,.,TRBV25-1,TRBJ1-2,TGTGCCAGCAGTGAATATTACTATGGCTACACCTTC,CASSEYYYGYTF
.,medium-sized,TRBV12-3/TRBV12-4,TRBJ2-1,TGTGCCAGCGGATTTGGAGATGAGCAGTTCTTC,CASGFGDEQFF
TRBD1,many,TRBV6-5,TRBJ1-2,TGTGCCAGCAGTTCAGGACAGGAGAGAAAAGGAGGCTATGGCTACACCTTC,CASSSGQERKGGYGYTF
.,.,TRBV27,TRBJ2-3,TGTGCCACCCTGGGCCTTGGCACAGATACGCAGTATTTT,CATLGLGTDTQYF
.,few,TRBV4-3,TRBJ2-3,TGCGCCAGCAGCCAAGTTGTAGCAGGGGCAAGAGATACGCAGTATTTT,CASSQVVAGARDTQYF
TRBD1,few,TRBV2,TRBJ2-2,TGTGCCAGCAACGGACAGGTGAACACCGGGGAGCTGTTTTTT,CASNGQVNTGELFF
.,few,TRBV6-2/TRBV6-3,TRBJ1-5,TGTGCCAGGGCCCGCAGGCACCAGCCCCAGCATTTT,CARARRHQPQHF
.,.,TRBV18,TRBJ1-1,TGTGCCAGCTCACCACCTCCATGGCTGAACACTGAAGCTTTCTTT,CASSPPPWLNTEAFF
TRBD2,few,TRBV10-3,TRBJ2-3,TGTGCCATCAGTGCCTCACTAGCGGGAGCCACAGATACGCAGTATTTT,CAISASLAGATDTQYF
.,few,TRBV20-1,TRBJ1-3,TGCAGTGCTAGAGGCGGCCTGAGCTCTGGAAACACCATATATTTT,CSARGGLSSGNTIYF
TRBD2,.,TRBV3-1,TRBJ2-1,TGTGCCAGCAGGGCCCGCGGGGGGCCAAGCTCCTACAATGAGCAGTTCTTC,CASRARGGPSSYNEQFF
TRBD2,few,TRBV7-2,TRBJ2-2,TGTGCCAGCAGCTTAGGCGGGGGGCCCGGGGAGCTGTTTTTT,CASSLGGGPGELFF
.,few,TRBV2,TRBJ2-2,TGTGCCAGCAGCGCGGACATCGCGAACACCGGGGAGCTGTTTTTT,CASSADIANTGELFF
.,.,TRBV19,TRBJ1-3,TGTGCCAGTAGTATCTTCGACAGCTCTGGAAACACCATATATTTT,CASSIFDSSGNTIYF
.,.,TRBV9,TRBJ2-4,TGTGCCAGCAGCGCTCCGGGGCCCGCCAAAAACATTCAGTACTTC,CASSAPGPAKNIQYF
.,few,TRBV6-5,TRBJ1-5,TGTGCCAGCAGTTACGATCAAGTCGGGCAGCCCCAGCATTTT,CASSYDQVGQPQHF
TRBD1,.,TRBV7-9,TRBJ2-7,TGTGCCAGCAGCGATACTGGACAGGGGAGCTCCTACGAGCAGTACTTC,CASSDTGQGSSYEQYF
.,few,TRBV27,TRBJ1-2,TGTGCCAGCAGTCACGGGGGCGCCAACTATGGCTACACCTTC,CASSHGGANYGYTF
TRBD2,few,TRBV6-6,TRBJ2-7,TGTGCCAGCAGCTATCCGGGACTAGCCTACGAGCAGTACTTC,CASSYPGLAYEQYF
.,few,TRBV4-1,TRBJ1-5,TGCGCCAGCAGCCAACGCCCGGACGGAATCAATCAGCCCCAGCATTTT,CASSQRPDGINQPQHF
.,.,TRBV11-2,TRBJ1-2,TGTGCCAGCAGCCCGTCGGGCAACTATGGCTACACCTTC,CASSPSGNYGYTF
.,.,TRBV5-6,TRBJ1-4,TGTGCCAGCAGCTTGCTGGCAACTAATGAAAAACTGTTTTTT,CASSLLATNEKLFF
TRBD1,many,TRBV5-4,TRBJ2-3,TGTGCCAGCAGCTTGGCCGGCAGGGGGCGAACAGATACGCAGTATTTT,CASSLAGRGRTDTQYF
TRBD1,.,TRBV5-5,TRBJ2-1,TGTGCCAGCAGCTTCCAGGGGGCTAGCTACAATGAGCAGTTCTTC,CASSFQGASYNEQFF
.,.,TRBV20-1,TRBJ1-3,TGCAGTGCTAGAGATCGTAACTCTGGAAACACCATATATTTT,CSARDRNSGNTIYF
TRBD1,few,TRBV7-9,TRBJ1-1,TGTGCCAGCAGCCGGACAGGGGGCAACACTGAAGCTTTCTTT,CASSRTGGNTEAFF
TRBD2,.,TRBV28,TRBJ2-3,TGTGCCAGCAGTTATACACCCTGGGGCGGGAGACCAGATACGCAGTATTTT,CASSYTPWGGRPDTQYF
.,many,TRBV7-9,TRBJ2-3,TGTGCCAGCAGCTTATTCACCCGGGGGCGCCTCACAGATACGCAGTATTTT,CASSLFTRGRLTDTQYF
TRBD2,few,TRBV6-5,TRBJ2-1,TGTGCCAGCATCAGAGTCAGCGGGAGCTACAATGAGCAGTTCTTC,CASIRVSGSYNEQFF
.,few,TRBV5-8,TRBJ1-1,TGTGCCAGCAGCTTTCAGCAGGGCAAAGCTTTCTTT,CASSFQQGKAFF
.,.,TRBV27,TRBJ1-6,TGTGCCAGCAGTTCCTCCACTAGGAATTCACCCCTCCACTTT,CASSSSTRNSPLHF